The rows below give T cell receptor beta chains drawn from one sample of a study of beta chain features in type 1 diabetes. Produced via immunoSEQ multiplex PCR; TCRdb's table is partial and in-frame only. This sample has about 140,000 clones, with less than 8.5% found just once. Sequencing was carried out using central memory CD4+ T cells from blood. These receptors were taken from a woman in her twenties or thirties in good health. CDR3s include the opening cysteine and the closing phenylalanine or tryptophan. A D gene is named only where the DNA matches it firmly. Clone size, where shown, is once, few, many, or a class for clones that have expanded.

V gene	J gene	D gene	clone size	CDR3 protein	CDR3 DNA
TRBV30	TRBJ1-3	-	few	CAWDTGSGNTIYF	TGTGCCTGGGACACGGGGTCAGGAAACACCATATATTTT
TRBV7-2	TRBJ2-3	-	-	CASSSREGVWVTQYF	TGTGCCAGCAGCTCGAGGGAGGGGGTTTGGGTTACGCAGTATTTT
TRBV18	TRBJ2-1	TRBD1	-	CASSPRLITGEYNEQFF	TGTGCCAGCTCACCTCGACTAATTACAGGGGAATACAATGAGCAGTTCTTC
TRBV4-2	TRBJ2-5	-	few	CASSQTLGGAQETQYF	TGTGCCAGCAGCCAGACCCTTGGCGGGGCCCAAGAGACCCAGTACTTC
TRBV11-1	TRBJ2-5	-	-	CASRFSGEGTQYF	TGTGCCAGCAGATTTTCAGGGGAAGGGACCCAGTACTTC
TRBV25-1	TRBJ1-4	TRBD1	-	CASSEVGLRQGNEKLFF	TGTGCCAGCAGTGAAGTGGGCCTTCGACAGGGTAATGAAAAACTGTTTTTT
TRBV29-1	TRBJ2-7	-	few	CSVKRTVGEQYF	TGCAGCGTTAAAAGGACAGTAGGCGAGCAGTACTTC
TRBV7-2	TRBJ2-2	-	-	CASSLGREMWLFF	TGTGCCAGCAGCTTGGGCCGGGAGATGTGGCTGTTTTTT
TRBV5-1	TRBJ2-6	-	-	CASSPGGSLGANVLTF	TGCGCCAGCAGCCCTGGAGGCAGCCTAGGGGCCAACGTCCTGACTTTC
TRBV12-5	TRBJ2-5	-	-	CASAVGGLETQYF	TGTGCTAGTGCCGTGGGGGGTTTAGAGACCCAGTACTTC
TRBV11-1	TRBJ2-4	TRBD1	-	CASGTGGGNIQYF	TGTGCCAGCGGAACAGGGGGCGGTAACATTCAGTACTTC
TRBV7-2	TRBJ2-5	TRBD2	-	CASSLVTGGRETQYF	TGTGCCAGCAGCTTAGTGACGGGAGGACGGGAGACCCAGTACTTC
TRBV5-1	TRBJ1-2	TRBD1	few	CASRDRPANYGYTF	TGCGCCAGCAGGGACAGGCCCGCTAACTATGGCTACACCTTC
TRBV5-4	TRBJ2-3	-	many	CASSSAGLTDTQYF	TGTGCCAGCAGCTCAGCGGGTCTGACAGATACGCAGTATTTT
TRBV27	TRBJ1-3	-	-	CASSRTSSGNTIYF	TGTGCCAGCTCAAGGACATCCTCTGGAAACACCATATATTTT
TRBV10-3	TRBJ2-5	-	few	CAISQKEGEETQYF	TGTGCCATTAGCCAGAAGGAGGGAGAAGAGACCCAGTACTTC
TRBV2	TRBJ1-1	-	-	CASSRETANTEAFF	TGTGCCAGCAGTCGGGAAACAGCGAACACTGAAGCTTTCTTT
TRBV5-1	TRBJ2-2	TRBD2	few	CASSFPAGGAGELFF	TGCGCCAGCAGCTTCCCAGCGGGAGGAGCCGGGGAGCTGTTTTTT
TRBV28	TRBJ1-3	-	-	CASSLSVRSRARGNTIYF	TGTGCCAGCAGTTTATCTGTCCGGAGCAGGGCCCGAGGAAACACCATATATTTT
TRBV19	TRBJ2-1	-	-	CASSIGTRSYNEQFF	TGTGCCAGTAGTATAGGGACTCGCTCCTACAATGAGCAGTTCTTC
TRBV18	TRBJ2-5	-	-	CASSPASSQETQYF	TGTGCCAGCTCACCGGCATCATCCCAAGAGACCCAGTACTTC
TRBV9	TRBJ2-3	TRBD1	few	CASGTGTDTQYF	TGTGCCAGCGGGACAGGGACAGATACGCAGTATTTT
TRBV7-3	TRBJ2-1	TRBD2	-	CASSFGPASGSSYNEQFF	TGTGCCAGCAGCTTTGGTCCGGCTAGCGGGAGTTCCTACAATGAGCAGTTCTTC
TRBV5-5	TRBJ2-3	-	few	CASSLGGPTDTQYF	TGTGCCAGCAGTCTCGGGGGACCCACAGATACGCAGTATTTT
TRBV19	TRBJ2-1	TRBD2	few	CASSQTSGRAGNEQFF	TGTGCCAGTAGCCAGACTAGCGGGAGGGCAGGGAATGAGCAGTTCTTC
TRBV4-3	TRBJ2-5	TRBD2	few	CASSQDITSGQETQYF	TGCGCCAGCAGCCAAGATATAACTAGCGGGCAAGAGACCCAGTACTTC
TRBV27	TRBJ2-7	TRBD1	few	CASRSSGTDNYEQYF	TGTGCCAGCAGATCTTCCGGGACAGACAACTACGAGCAGTACTTC
TRBV5-3	TRBJ2-7	-	-	CARSLPSRASREQYF	TGTGCCAGAAGCTTACCGTCCAGGGCCTCGAGGGAGCAGTACTTC
TRBV7-2	TRBJ1-1	-	few	CASSLFGRENTEAFF	TGTGCCAGCAGCTTATTCGGCAGGGAGAACACTGAAGCTTTCTTT
TRBV5-1	TRBJ2-7	-	-	CASSVGSSSDEQYF	TGCGCCAGCAGCGTAGGGAGTTCCTCGGACGAGCAGTACTTC
TRBV4-1	TRBJ2-7	TRBD2	many	CASSQDGGAGDREQYF	TGCGCCAGCAGCCAAGATGGAGGAGCGGGAGATCGGGAGCAGTACTTC
TRBV29-1	TRBJ2-1	TRBD2	-	CSGLAGVPYNEQFF	TGCAGCGGTTTAGCGGGAGTACCCTACAATGAGCAGTTCTTC
TRBV4-3	TRBJ2-3	TRBD2	-	CASSQVVRSGSLDTQYF	TGCGCCAGCAGCCAAGTCGTTCGGAGCGGGAGTCTAGATACGCAGTATTTT
TRBV6-5	TRBJ2-1	TRBD2	-	CASSRLAGGQIEQFF	TGTGCCAGCAGTAGACTAGCGGGAGGGCAGATTGAGCAGTTCTTC
TRBV6-5	TRBJ2-4	TRBD1	few	CASSYDRTGKNIQYF	TGTGCCAGCAGTTACGACCGGACAGGGAAGAACATTCAGTACTTC
TRBV9	TRBJ2-3	TRBD2	-	CASSVELTSGFDSTDTQYF	TGTGCCAGCAGCGTAGAACTAACTAGCGGGTTCGATAGCACAGATACGCAGTATTTT
TRBV4-3	TRBJ2-1	-	few	CASSQVTGTGSSYNEQFF	TGCGCCAGCAGCCAAGTTACGGGCACAGGCAGCTCCTACAATGAGCAGTTCTTC
TRBV18	TRBJ2-5	-	many	CASSPYSGQETQYF	TGTGCCAGCTCCCCATATAGCGGACAAGAGACCCAGTACTTC
TRBV9	TRBJ1-1	-	-	CASSGAGRVNTEAFF	TGTGCCAGCAGCGGGGCGGGGAGGGTGAACACTGAAGCTTTCTTT
TRBV6-5	TRBJ2-7	TRBD1	few	CASSSTSDRGRYEQYF	TGTGCCAGCAGTTCGACTTCGGACAGGGGGCGGTACGAGCAGTACTTC
TRBV7-8	TRBJ2-2	TRBD2	-	CASSFVIAGAGELFF	TGTGCCAGCAGCTTCGTAATAGCGGGAGCCGGGGAGCTGTTTTTT
TRBV14	TRBJ1-4	-	-	CASSQVSGIGEKLFF	TGTGCCAGCAGCCAAGTATCAGGGATCGGTGAAAAACTGTTTTTT
TRBV28	TRBJ2-4	-	-	CASSVAGIQAKNIQYF	TGTGCCAGCAGCGTAGCCGGGATACAAGCCAAAAACATTCAGTACTTC
TRBV15	TRBJ2-7	TRBD1	few	CATSRDRDRRYF	TGTGCCACCAGCAGAGATCGGGACAGGCGGTACTTC
TRBV6-5	TRBJ1-5	TRBD1	-	CASSYFRQGTNQPQHF	TGTGCCAGCAGTTACTTCCGACAGGGAACCAATCAGCCCCAGCATTTT
TRBV30	TRBJ2-2	-	few	CAWGGMTGELFF	TGTGCCTGGGGGGGGATGACCGGGGAGCTGTTTTTT
TRBV5-1	TRBJ2-5	TRBD1	-	CASSWGLRGTAAETQYF	TGCGCCAGCAGCTGGGGGCTCCGAGGGACAGCCGCAGAGACCCAGTACTTC